This entry lists 32 T cell receptor beta chains sequenced from one sample in a study of shared clonotypes between healthy human individuals. This table comes from immunoSEQ multiplex PCR, and its TCRdb copy is limited to in-frame clones, with some not included. The data contain about 2.4 million clones, approximately 94% of them singletons. Sequencing input: naive CD4+ T cells from PBMCs. Subset denoted: CD45RA+ positively selected. The receptors stem from a man younger than 30 in good health. Some clones in this sample may be carry-over from other donors' samples.

The chain is built from TRBV6-5 and TRBJ2-1; the match to TRBD2 covers 12 bases. The CDR3 spans 16 residues. Per germline, CDR1 MNHEY and CDR2 SVGAGI. Trimming cost V 0 bases and J 9 bases; bases outside gene matches: 6. CDR3 in DNA: TGTGCCAGCAGTTACTCGAGGACTAGCGGGATAGGTGAGCAGTTCTTC. Amino acids: CASSYSRTSGIGEQFF.

This sequence joins TRBV28 and TRBJ2-2; D is tentatively TRBD1 or TRBD2 (5 bases each). This CDR3 comprises 16 residues. The germline V gene has CDR1 MDHEN and CDR2 SYDVKM. The V end was cut by 1 base, the J end by 2 bases, with 11 bases between. CDR3 protein: CASSLSGRLNTGELFF. The CDR3 DNA is TGTGCCAGCAGTTTATCAGGGAGACTCAACACCGGGGAGCTGTTTTTT.

J is TRBJ2-6 and V is TRBV28, with 8 bases that match TRBD1. Germline CDR1 reads MDHEN; CDR2 reads SYDVKM. The CDR3 consists of 18 residues. After removal of 4 bases from V and 4 bases from J, the junction contained 12 bases not matched to a gene. The CDR3 DNA reads as TGTGCCAGCAGTTCCATATGGACAGGGCCTTCAGGGGCCAACGTCCTGACTTTC. It encodes CASSSIWTGPSGANVLTF.

The chain uses TRBV7-7 and TRBJ2-2, with D hard to call. This CDR3 has 16 residues. Germline CDR1 is SSHAT and CDR2 is FNYEAQ (reference sequence). Trimming removed 0 bases from V and 2 bases from J, with 10 bases in between. Here the CDR3 reads CASSLARVGNTGELFF. The CDR3 coding sequence is TGTGCCAGCAGCTTAGCGCGTGTAGGAAACACCGGGGAGCTGTTTTTT. Full variable domain (remainder filled in from reference TRBV7-7 and TRBJ2-2): GAGVSQSPRYKVTKRGQDVTLRCDPISSHATLYWYQQALGQGPEFLTYFNYEAQPDKSGLPSDRFSAERPEGSISTLTIQRTEQRDSAMYRCASSLARVGNTGELFFGEGSRLTVL.

The chain has TRBV7-9 and TRBJ2-1; 7 bases line up with TRBD2. In germline, CDR1 is SEHNR, CDR2 FQNEAQ (reference sequence). Unmatched junction bases numbered 10, after V lost 5 bases and J lost 6 bases. This CDR3 contains 15 residues. CDR3 sequence: CASSPRGGRGNEQFF. The CDR3 DNA reads TGTGCCAGCAGCCCAAGGGGCGGGAGAGGCAATGAGCAGTTCTTC.

The rearrangement links TRBV7-6 to TRBJ2-7, with D tentatively TRBD1 (6 bases). The CDR3 covers 16 residues. The germline gives CDR1 SGHVS, CDR2 FNYEAQ. Trimming stripped 3 bases from V and 7 bases from J, with 22 bases between. The CDR3, as DNA: TGTGCCAGCAGCTTGCTCCATTCACAGGGTGAATGGGAGCAGTACTTC. Its translation is CASSLLHSQGEWEQYF.

The chain uses TRBV29-1 and TRBJ2-1; the match to TRBD2 covers 12 bases. Germline values: CDR1 SQVTM, CDR2 ANQGSEA. Losses at the gene ends were 7 bases for V and 7 bases for J; bases not matched to a gene: 23. The CDR3 runs to 19 residues. The CDR3 loop is CSGKDGLAGRRRSGNEQFF. CDR3 in DNA: TGCAGCGGGAAGGATGGACTAGCGGGGAGAAGAAGAAGCGGAAATGAGCAGTTCTTC.

The chain employs TRBV27 and TRBJ2-5; 7 bases map to TRBD1. CDR3 length: 16 residues. V gave up 6 bases and J gave up 4 bases; unmatched junction bases: 14. Germline CDR1 MNHEY, CDR2 SMNVEV (reference sequence). This chain's CDR3 is CASSPRIGGQRETQYF. DNA for the CDR3: TGTGCCAGCAGCCCTAGAATAGGGGGCCAAAGAGAGACCCAGTACTTC.

The V and J genes are TRBV4-2 and TRBJ1-3, with a weak D call TRBD1 (6 bases). The V gene's germline CDR1 is LGHNA and CDR2 YNFKEQ. Trimming pared 0 bases from V and 4 bases from J, leaving 13 bases between. This CDR3 has 16 amino acids. CDR3 in amino acids: CASSQDRGGLGNTIYF. CDR3 coding DNA: TGTGCCAGCAGCCAAGATAGAGGGGGACTCGGAAACACCATATATTTT.

The chain employs TRBV2 and TRBJ2-7; a possible D gene is TRBD1 (5 bases). The CDR3 spans 12 residues. Trimming cost V 8 bases and J 3 bases, with 11 bases left between them. Germline loops: CDR1 SNHLY, CDR2 FYNNEI. CDR3 sequence: CASRLTVYEQYF. In DNA form, the CDR3 reads TGTGCCAGCCGCCTGACAGTCTACGAGCAGTACTTC.

The V call is TRBV13, the J call TRBJ1-5; D is possibly TRBD1 (5 bases). Per germline, CDR1 PRHDT and CDR2 FYEKMQ (reference sequence). The CDR3 is 17 residues long. Between the trimmed V and J ends, which lost 5 bases and 5 bases, there was a span of 22 bases. CDR3 sequence (DNA): TGTGCCAGCAGCGTAGCTGGGACCGTCCCGAACGATCAGCCCCAGCATTTT. Its protein is CASSVAGTVPNDQPQHF.

The chain couples TRBV6-5 to TRBJ2-3; possible D gene TRBD2, 5 bases. Trimming took 2 bases from V and 7 from J, leaving 13 bases between them. The CDR3 runs 14 residues. The germline gives CDR1 MNHEY, CDR2 SVGAGI. Here the CDR3 DNA reads TGTGCCAGCAGTTACATGGGTTGGGAGAATACGCAGTATTTT. Encoded protein: CASSYMGWENTQYF.

The chain employs TRBV5-3 and TRBJ1-5; a weak D match, TRBD1 (5 bases). TRBV5-3 is noted as an ORF with a role that remains uncertain. This CDR3 spans 15 amino acids. The ends were cut back, 4 bases at V and 3 bases at J, with 14 bases in the middle. CDR3 residues: CARSPHWGLNQPQHF. CDR3 sequence (DNA): TGTGCCAGAAGCCCCCATTGGGGCCTCAATCAGCCCCAGCATTTT.

V gene TRBV15 combines with J gene TRBJ2-1; a possible D gene is TRBD2 (6 bases). Germline CDR1 LNHNV, CDR2 YYDKDF (reference sequence). V was shortened by 6 bases and J by 1 base, with 13 bases between the two germline ends. The CDR3 is made up of 15 amino acids. The CDR3: CATRGEAGSYNEQFF. The CDR3 region has the DNA TGTGCCACCAGGGGGGAGGCGGGATCCTACAATGAGCAGTTCTTC.

The chain couples TRBV10-1 to TRBJ2-1, with D perhaps assigned TRBD1 or TRBD2 (5 bases each). V was shortened by 8 bases and J by 9 bases, with 20 bases between the two germline ends. This CDR3 has 14 amino acids. The germline V gene encodes CDR1 WNHNN and CDR2 SYGVQD (reference sequence). CDR3 coding DNA: TGCGCCAGCGGGCCCGAGGGGCGGAAGGCTGAGCAGTTCTTC. It is translated as CASGPEGRKAEQFF.

With regard to this clone: Other DNA sequences of this sample code for an identical CDR3. The chain has TRBV18 and TRBJ1-4; 10 bases agree with TRBD1. The CDR3 extends over 14 amino acids. The germline V gene encodes CDR1 KGHSH and CDR2 LQKENI. The junction had 2 bases not matched to a gene; V was cut back by 4 bases and J by 6 bases. The CDR3 loop is CASSQGTGDEKLFF. CDR3 nucleotides: TGTGCCAGCTCACAAGGGACAGGGGATGAAAAACTGTTTTTT. The whole variable domain, filled in from reference TRBV18 and TRBJ1-4, reads NAGVMQNPRHLVRRRGQEARLRCSPMKGHSHVYWYRQLPEEGLKFMVYLQKENIIDESGMPKERFSAEFPKEGPSILRIQQVVRGDSAAYFCASSQGTGDEKLFFGSGTQLSVL.

This chain joins TRBV13 and TRBJ2-1; 8 positions match TRBD2. Germline V gene data show CDR1 as PRHDT and CDR2 as FYEKMQ (reference sequence). Trimming at V came to 1 base and at J to 8 bases, leaving 7 bases not matched to a gene. The CDR3 contains 15 residues. The CDR3 sequence is CASSLAGGNRDEQFF. The DNA for the CDR3 is TGTGCCAGCAGCTTAGCGGGAGGGAATCGGGATGAGCAGTTCTTC.

The V gene is TRBV19, the J gene TRBJ2-7, with 7 positions matching TRBD1. The CDR3 loop spans 15 amino acids. The germline V gene encodes CDR1 LNHDA and CDR2 SQIVND (reference sequence). Trimming took 7 bases from V and 7 from J; bases not matched to a gene: 16. CDR3 region: CASTDARTGSFEQYF. Here the CDR3 DNA reads TGTGCCAGTACCGACGCAAGGACAGGATCATTTGAGCAGTACTTC. Filled out from reference TRBV19 and TRBJ2-7, the complete variable domain reads DGGITQSPKYLFRKEGQNVTLSCEQNLNHDAMYWYRQDPGQGLRLIYYSQIVNDFQKGDIAEGYSVSREKKESFPLTVTSAQKNPTAFYLCASTDARTGSFEQYFGPGTRLTVT.

The genes are TRBV9 and TRBJ2-5, with D possibly TRBD2 on 6 matching bases. Germline-derived CDR1 and CDR2 are SGDLS and YYNGEE. The CDR3 has 15 amino acids. The ends were cut back, 2 bases at V and 5 bases at J, with 16 bases in the middle. CDR3 nucleotide sequence: TGTGCCAGCAGCGTTCAGGGTATTGGGGGGGAGACCCAGTACTTC. This sequence encodes CASSVQGIGGETQYF.

The chain has TRBV18 and TRBJ1-3, with 7 nucleotides matching TRBD1. The germline gives CDR1 KGHSH, CDR2 LQKENI. There are 16 residues in the CDR3. V dropped 3 bases and J dropped 7; count of bases not matched to a gene: 12. The CDR3, as DNA: TGTGCCAGCTCACCGACAGGGTCTACTATCCGGAACACCATATATTTT. This encodes CASSPTGSTIRNTIYF. Combining the CDR3 with reference TRBV18 and TRBJ1-3 gives the whole variable domain NAGVMQNPRHLVRRRGQEARLRCSPMKGHSHVYWYRQLPEEGLKFMVYLQKENIIDESGMPKERFSAEFPKEGPSILRIQQVVRGDSAAYFCASSPTGSTIRNTIYFGEGSWLTVV.

The chain employs TRBV6-1 and TRBJ1-5; 8 nucleotides align to TRBD1. This CDR3 comprises 15 residues. The V segment lost 3 bases and the J segment 6 bases; nucleotides outside the gene matches: 7. Per germline, CDR1 MNHNS and CDR2 SASEGT. CDR3 in amino acids: CASSDTGGLSQPQHF. CDR3 coding DNA: TGTGCCAGCAGTGATACAGGGGGTCTGAGTCAGCCCCAGCATTTT.

This chain links TRBV7-2 with TRBJ2-7, with a possible D match to TRBD2 (5 bases). Germline values: CDR1 SGHTA, CDR2 FQGNSA. V lost 1 base, J lost 6 bases, and 16 bases lay in between. The CDR3 runs to 15 residues. The CDR3 nucleotides are TGTGCCAGCAGCTTAGAGGCTCAACGTGGAGGCGAGCAGTACTTC. Translating it yields CASSLEAQRGGEQYF.

V and J are TRBV5-5 and TRBJ2-7, with 7 bases lining up with TRBD1. V was pared by 0 bases and J by 5 bases, with 2 bases of the junction left unmatched. The CDR3 is made up of 13 amino acids. Germline CDR1 reads SGHKS; CDR2 reads YYEKEE (reference sequence). The CDR3 DNA reads as TGTGCCAGCAGCTTGGACAGGGGAGACGAGCAGTACTTC. Translating it yields CASSLDRGDEQYF.

V and J are TRBV7-9 and TRBJ2-1, with a possible D match to TRBD1 (6 bases). The CDR3 spans 14 residues. CDR1 and CDR2 (germline): SEHNR, FQNEAQ (reference sequence). V lost 1 base, J lost 9 bases, and 13 bases lay in between. The CDR3 bases are TGTGCCAGCAGCTTAGACCCCGGACAGCGTGAGCAGTTCTTC. As protein: CASSLDPGQREQFF.

The CDR3 nucleotides read TGTGCCAGCTCACCGACAGGTGACTCCTACGAGCAGTACTTC. As protein: CASSPTGDSYEQYF. The rearrangement joins TRBV18 to TRBJ2-7; tentatively, D is TRBD1 (6 bases). Germline V gene sequence: CDR1 KGHSH, CDR2 LQKENI. CDR3 length: 14 amino acids. The V gene lost 3 bases and the J gene lost 0 bases, with 9 bases spanning the gap.

Only a few counts were recorded for this clone. The gene calls are TRBV10-3 and TRBJ1-2; maybe TRBD1 (5 bases). In germline, CDR1 is ENHRY, CDR2 SYGVKD. This CDR3 contains 14 residues. V was clipped by 3 bases and J by 4 bases, with 12 bases between them. The CDR3 region has the DNA TGTGCCATCAGTGACAGGGAAAGGAGCTATGGCTACACCTTC. Residues: CAISDRERSYGYTF.

The rearrangement uses TRBV27 and TRBJ1-2, with D unresolved. There are 16 residues in the CDR3. Germline-derived CDR1 and CDR2 are MNHEY and SMNVEV (reference sequence). Trimming pared 6 bases from V and 0 bases from J, leaving 17 bases between. The CDR3: CASSPTTAASNYGYTF. In DNA form, the CDR3 reads TGTGCCAGCAGCCCCACAACGGCGGCTTCTAACTATGGCTACACCTTC.

The rearrangement uses TRBV5-4 and TRBJ1-1, with no clear D. The CDR3 contains 13 residues. The germline V gene has CDR1 SGHNT and CDR2 YYREEE (reference sequence). V was pared by 4 bases and J by 1 base, with 8 bases between. CDR3 sequence (DNA): TGTGCCAGCAGCCAAATTTCGAACACTGAAGCTTTCTTT. It encodes CASSQISNTEAFF.

This rearrangement joins TRBV5-1 to TRBJ2-5, with TRBD2 matching over 10 bases. Germline V gives CDR1 SGHRS, CDR2 YFSETQ. The trim removed 4 bases at V and 3 bases at J, leaving 6 bases unmatched. This CDR3 is built from 15 residues. The CDR3 here is CASSGAGTSEETQYF. The CDR3 DNA follows: TGCGCCAGCAGCGGGGCCGGGACTAGCGAAGAGACCCAGTACTTC.

The chain is built from TRBV28 and TRBJ2-3, with D possibly called TRBD1 or TRBD2 (6 bases each). The germline CDR1 and CDR2 sequences are MDHEN and SYDVKM. Deletions cut 5 bases from V and 2 bases from J, with 11 bases between. The CDR3 extends over 14 amino acids. CDR3 nucleotides: TGTGCCAGCAGTGTGGGGGGCGCCACAGATACGCAGTATTTT. The encoded protein is CASSVGGATDTQYF.

This clone was seen a few times. The chain carries TRBV19 and TRBJ1-5; D may be TRBD1 (5 bases). Trimming took 5 bases from V and 6 from J, leaving 17 bases between them. CDR3 length: 15 amino acids. CDR1 and CDR2 (germline): LNHDA, SQIVND (reference sequence). The CDR3, as DNA: TGTGCCAGTAGTCCCCAGGGACCAACGTCTCAGCCCCAGCATTTT. Protein: CASSPQGPTSQPQHF.

As for this clone: Sequence at one end of the junction differs from germline and may be a read error. Different DNA sequences within this sample yield the same CDR3. V and J are TRBV6-5 and TRBJ2-7; TRBD2 is a possible D gene (6 bases). This CDR3 is 15 amino acids long. Germline-derived CDR1 and CDR2 are MNHEY and SVGAGI. The CDR3 region is CASSYSISGSYEQYF. CDR3 nucleotide sequence: TGTGCCAGCAGTTACTCGATTAGCGGCTCCTACGAGCAGTACTTT.